Described below is a single T cell receptor (beta chain) sequence and its context. Its antigen target is currently unknown. No base-level quality is on record; no much larger clone is a single base apart. The CDR3 contains 13 residues, cysteine and phenylalanine counted. Just the 39-base CDR3 DNA is kept, in frame starting at base 1. The germline V gene provides CDR1 MGHDK and CDR2 SYGVNS. Compared with germline, V lacks 6 bases and J lacks 5 bases; bases without a gene match: 6. TCRbeta CDR3 regions were amplified from genomic DNA by means of the immunoSEQ Assay, a bias-controlled multiplex PCR. Processing in the source paper ran as follows. The number of nucleated cells in each sample was estimated by amplification of reference gene primers within the assay. Sequence reads were collapsed and filtered to measure the absolute abundance of every unique TCRbeta CDR3 rearrangement. For each sample, productive Simpson clonality was calculated as the square root of Simpson's diversity index over productive rearrangements. Imported from immuneACCESS, the table was reduced by TCRdb to in-frame sequences with V and J called. These copies leave out some clones; in studies compared against another copy, an unresolved V gene accounts for under half, and the cause of the remainder is not known. D and trimming were read from the DNA, whereas the V and J calls and clone size are those reported in that table. The sample records 150,000 to 200,000 clones, under 85% of which are singletons. 9.5% to 15% of the sample is taken by the ten largest.

This sample was taken from a study of blood T cell repertoires in COVID-19 (TCRdb year 2020). General notes on the study: The collaborator samples originated in the United States, Italy and Spain and spanned the acute and convalescent phases of COVID-19. The material from the prospective study consisted of cDNA or gDNA derived from T cells, B-cell-depleted T cells, or PBMCs. Deeply sampled blood TCRbeta repertoires from subjects exposed to, actively infected with, or recovered from COVID-19 were included in the dataset. The repertoires were released in a freely available public database intended as a resource for research on the immune response to SARS-CoV-2. Samples came from the ongoing ImmuneRACE study (first 160 participants) plus 1,254 subjects from 6 global collaborators. A de-identified subject ID, COVID-19 status, age in years and sex were almost always included in the sample metadata. Where HLA class I and class II types were available, the types were taken from metadata supplied by the sample provider, not from assay-based typing. Study-wide findings and limitations: Clinical and demographic metadata were provided uncurated, with the amount varying by source and participant.

Enrolling through a virtual design, the prospective study's participants ranged in age from roughly 18 to 95 years and lived across some 23 United States geographic areas. To assign participants to cohorts, the prospective study relied on clinical history that participants themselves reported in a screening survey and a study questionnaire. Recovered participants in ImmuneRACE Cohort 3 were defined by two consecutive negative NP/OP PCR tests, clearance by a healthcare professional, or resolution of symptoms. In the prospective study, mobile phlebotomists collected whole blood, serum and a nasopharyngeal or oropharyngeal swab from each participant. Prospective study participants could optionally give additional blood draws and questionnaires over an approximately two-month period. Blood samples from the prospective study were shipped frozen or at room temperature prior to DNA extraction.

The receptor chain draws on TRBV25-1 and TRBJ1-2; 7 bases in the junction line up with TRBD1. The sequence was obtained from a man in his fifties or sixties who had recovered from COVID-19. Specimen: PBMCs or T cells enriched from blood (not recorded which). CDR3 region: CASRGTATYGYTF. The sequenced DNA is TGTGCCAGCAGGGGGACAGCTACTTATGGCTACACCTTC.